This TCR beta chain was obtained from a study of long-term antiretroviral therapy in people with HIV. Whole-study findings and limits: HIV repertoires covered narrower CDR3 length ranges than controls did. Within the repertoire, clones expanded before ART were dominant at all time points. Blood obtained between the mid-2000s and the late 2010s may reflect older ART regimens.

Every single participant having HIV got treatment inside the United States. Concerning this clone: Its antigen is unknown.

The authors ran the immunoSEQ assay, v3.0, at survey level. Data came from immunoSEQ multiplex PCR; TCRdb stores just in-frame clones and leaves some out. This table has approximately 35,000 clones, more than 95% appearing once. The sequencing used unsorted PBMCs, collected 6.9 years after starting antiretroviral therapy. This clonotype was sampled from a young man with HIV.

CDR3 in DNA: TGTGCCAGCAGAGCTGGACAGGCCGGGGAGCTGTTTTTT. It is translated as CASRAGQAGELFF. The chain combines TRBV6-5 with TRBJ2-2, with 7 positions matching TRBD1. J was trimmed by 6 bases and V by 6 bases; bases with no gene match: 4. Looked up from germline, CDR1 is MNHEY and CDR2 is SVGAGI. The CDR3 is made up of 13 amino acids.